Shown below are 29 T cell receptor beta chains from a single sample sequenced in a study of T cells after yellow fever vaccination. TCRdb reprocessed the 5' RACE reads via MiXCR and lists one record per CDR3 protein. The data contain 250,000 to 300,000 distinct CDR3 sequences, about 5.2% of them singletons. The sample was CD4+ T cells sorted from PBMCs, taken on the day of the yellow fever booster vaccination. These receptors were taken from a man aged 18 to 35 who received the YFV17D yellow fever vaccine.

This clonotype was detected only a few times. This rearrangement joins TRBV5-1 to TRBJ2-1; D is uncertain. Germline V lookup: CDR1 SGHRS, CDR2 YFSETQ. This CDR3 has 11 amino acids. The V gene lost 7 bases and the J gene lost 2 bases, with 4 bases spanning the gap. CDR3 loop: CASAAYNEQFF. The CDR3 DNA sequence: TGCGCCAGCGCAGCCTACAATGAGCAGTTCTTC.

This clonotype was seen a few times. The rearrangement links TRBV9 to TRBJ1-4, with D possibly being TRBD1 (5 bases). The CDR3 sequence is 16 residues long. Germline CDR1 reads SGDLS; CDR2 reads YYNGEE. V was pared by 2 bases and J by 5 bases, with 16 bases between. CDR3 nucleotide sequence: TGTGCCAGCAGCGTCGGGACGCCGGCCCCCAATGAAAAACTGTTTTTT. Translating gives CASSVGTPAPNEKLFF.

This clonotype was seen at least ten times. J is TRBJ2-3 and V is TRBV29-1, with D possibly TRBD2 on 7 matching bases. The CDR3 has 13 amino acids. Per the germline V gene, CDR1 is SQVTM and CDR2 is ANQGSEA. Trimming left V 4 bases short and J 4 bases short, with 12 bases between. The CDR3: CSVGGGGPDTQYF. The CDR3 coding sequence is TGCAGCGTTGGGGGGGGCGGGCCAGATACGCAGTATTTT.

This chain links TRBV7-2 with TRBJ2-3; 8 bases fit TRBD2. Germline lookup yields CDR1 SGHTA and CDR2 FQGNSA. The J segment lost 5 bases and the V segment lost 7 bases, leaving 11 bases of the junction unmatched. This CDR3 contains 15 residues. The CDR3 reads CASKLRRGVGDTQYF. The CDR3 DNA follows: TGTGCCAGCAAGTTGCGGCGGGGGGTAGGAGATACGCAGTATTTT.

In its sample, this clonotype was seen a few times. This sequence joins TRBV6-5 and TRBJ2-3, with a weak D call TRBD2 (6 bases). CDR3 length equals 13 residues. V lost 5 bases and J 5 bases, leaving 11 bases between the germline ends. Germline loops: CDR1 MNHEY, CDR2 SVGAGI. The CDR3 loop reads CASSGTPRDTQYF. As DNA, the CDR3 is TGTGCCAGCAGTGGGACTCCTCGAGATACGCAGTATTTT.

The CDR3, as DNA: TGTGCTAGTGGTTTTGGTGGTGTGGTTCAAGCTAATGAAAAACTGTTTTTT. This sequence encodes CASGFGGVVQANEKLFF. The rearrangement links TRBV12-5 to TRBJ1-4, with D unclear. Germline CDR1 and CDR2: LGHNT and FRNRAP. V was trimmed by 3 bases and J by 3 bases, leaving 17 bases between them. CDR3 length: 17 amino acids.

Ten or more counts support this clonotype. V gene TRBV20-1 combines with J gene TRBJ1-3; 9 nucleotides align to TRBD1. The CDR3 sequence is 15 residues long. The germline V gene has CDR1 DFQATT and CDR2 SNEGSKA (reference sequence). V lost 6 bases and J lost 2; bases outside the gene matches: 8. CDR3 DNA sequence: TGCAGTGCCAGACCGGGGACAGGGCCTGGAAACACCATATATTTT. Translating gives CSARPGTGPGNTIYF.

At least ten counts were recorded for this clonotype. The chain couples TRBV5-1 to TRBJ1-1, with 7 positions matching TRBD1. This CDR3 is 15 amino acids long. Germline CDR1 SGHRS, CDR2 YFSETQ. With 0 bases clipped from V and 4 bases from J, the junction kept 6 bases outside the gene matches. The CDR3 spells CASSLGDRIPTEAFF. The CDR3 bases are TGCGCCAGCAGCTTGGGGGACAGAATCCCCACTGAAGCTTTCTTT.

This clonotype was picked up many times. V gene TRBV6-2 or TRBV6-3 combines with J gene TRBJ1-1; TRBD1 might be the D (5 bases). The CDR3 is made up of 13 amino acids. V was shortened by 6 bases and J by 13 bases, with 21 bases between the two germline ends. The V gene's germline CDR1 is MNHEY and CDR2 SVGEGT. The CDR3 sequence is CASSTPEVGPVFF. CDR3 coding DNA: TGTGCCAGCAGCACCCCGGAGGTGGGGCCAGTTTTCTTT.

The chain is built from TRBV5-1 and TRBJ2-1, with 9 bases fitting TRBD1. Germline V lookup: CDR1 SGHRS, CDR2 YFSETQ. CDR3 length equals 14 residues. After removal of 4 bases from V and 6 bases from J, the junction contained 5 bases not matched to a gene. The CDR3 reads CASSRDRALNEQFF. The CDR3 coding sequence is TGCGCCAGCAGCCGGGACAGGGCCCTCAATGAGCAGTTCTTC.

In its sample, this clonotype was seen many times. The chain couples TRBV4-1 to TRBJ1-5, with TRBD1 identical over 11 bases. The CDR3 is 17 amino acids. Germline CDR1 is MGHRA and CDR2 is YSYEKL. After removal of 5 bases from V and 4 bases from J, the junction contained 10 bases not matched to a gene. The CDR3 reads CASSSRGRDRGNQPQHF. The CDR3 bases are TGCGCCAGCAGCTCTCGGGGCAGGGACAGGGGGAATCAGCCCCAGCATTTT.

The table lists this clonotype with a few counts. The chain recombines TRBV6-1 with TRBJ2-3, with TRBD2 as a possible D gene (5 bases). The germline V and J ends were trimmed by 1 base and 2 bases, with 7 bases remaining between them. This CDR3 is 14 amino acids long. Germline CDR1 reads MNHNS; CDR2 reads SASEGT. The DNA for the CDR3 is TGTGCCAGCAGTGAAGGGACTCACACAGATACGCAGTATTTT. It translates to CASSEGTHTDTQYF.

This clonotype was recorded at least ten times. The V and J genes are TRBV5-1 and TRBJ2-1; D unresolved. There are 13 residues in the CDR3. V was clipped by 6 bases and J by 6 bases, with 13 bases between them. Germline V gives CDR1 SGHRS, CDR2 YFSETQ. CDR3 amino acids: CASKQVGINEQFF. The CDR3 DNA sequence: TGCGCCAGCAAGCAGGTCGGCATCAATGAGCAGTTCTTC.

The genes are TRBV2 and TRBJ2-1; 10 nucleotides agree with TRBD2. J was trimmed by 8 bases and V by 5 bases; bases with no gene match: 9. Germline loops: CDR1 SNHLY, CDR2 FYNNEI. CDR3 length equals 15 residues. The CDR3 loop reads CASSRPSGGIDEQFF. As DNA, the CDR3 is TGTGCCAGCAGTAGGCCTAGCGGGGGTATAGATGAGCAGTTCTTC.

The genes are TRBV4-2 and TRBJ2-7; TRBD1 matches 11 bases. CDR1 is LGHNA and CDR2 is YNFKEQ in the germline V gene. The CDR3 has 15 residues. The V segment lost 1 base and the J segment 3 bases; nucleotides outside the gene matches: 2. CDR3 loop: CASSQAGTGGYEQYF. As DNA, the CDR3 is TGTGCCAGCAGCCAAGCAGGGACAGGGGGCTACGAGCAGTACTTC.

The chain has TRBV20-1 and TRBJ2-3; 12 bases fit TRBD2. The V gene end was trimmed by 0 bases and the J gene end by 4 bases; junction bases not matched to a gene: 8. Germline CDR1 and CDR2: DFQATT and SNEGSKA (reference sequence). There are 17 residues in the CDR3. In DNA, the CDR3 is TGCAGTGCTAGAGATCTACGCCTAGCGGGGGGGGCAGATACGCAGTATTTT. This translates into CSARDLRLAGGADTQYF.

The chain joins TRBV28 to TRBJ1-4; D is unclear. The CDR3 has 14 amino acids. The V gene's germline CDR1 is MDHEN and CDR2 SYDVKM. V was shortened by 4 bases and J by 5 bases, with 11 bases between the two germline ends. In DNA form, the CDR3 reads TGTGCCAGCAGTTCCGGGTCGAAAAATGAAAAACTGTTTTTT. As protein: CASSSGSKNEKLFF.

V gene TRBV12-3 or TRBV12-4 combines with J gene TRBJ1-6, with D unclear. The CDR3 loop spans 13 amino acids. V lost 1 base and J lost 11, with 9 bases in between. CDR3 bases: TGTGCCAGCAGTTTAGACAGACTAGCACCCCTCCACTTT. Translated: CASSLDRLAPLHF.

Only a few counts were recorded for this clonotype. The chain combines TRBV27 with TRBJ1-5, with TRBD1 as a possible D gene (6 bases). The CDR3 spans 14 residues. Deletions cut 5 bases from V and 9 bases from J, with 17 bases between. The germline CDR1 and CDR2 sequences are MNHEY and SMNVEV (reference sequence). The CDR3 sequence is CASSRQVTPRPQHF. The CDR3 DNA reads TGTGCCAGCAGTCGACAGGTGACGCCCCGGCCCCAGCATTTT.

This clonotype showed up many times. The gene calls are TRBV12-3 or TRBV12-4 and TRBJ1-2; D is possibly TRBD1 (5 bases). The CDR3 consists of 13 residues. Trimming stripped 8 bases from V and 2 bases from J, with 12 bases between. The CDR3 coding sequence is TGTGCCAGCCACAGACAGAGAAACTATGGCTACACCTTC. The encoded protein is CASHRQRNYGYTF.

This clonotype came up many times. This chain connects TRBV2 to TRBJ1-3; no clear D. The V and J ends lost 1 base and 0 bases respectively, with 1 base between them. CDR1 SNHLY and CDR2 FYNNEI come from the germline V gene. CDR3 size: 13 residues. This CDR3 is CASSEGSGNTIYF. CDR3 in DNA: TGTGCCAGCAGTGAAGGCTCTGGAAACACCATATATTTT. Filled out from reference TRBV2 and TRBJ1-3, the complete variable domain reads EPEVTQTPSHQVTQMGQEVILRCVPISNHLYFYWYRQILGQKVEFLVSFYNNEISEKSEIFDDQFSVERPDGSNFTLKIRSTKLEDSAMYFCASSEGSGNTIYFGEGSWLTVV.

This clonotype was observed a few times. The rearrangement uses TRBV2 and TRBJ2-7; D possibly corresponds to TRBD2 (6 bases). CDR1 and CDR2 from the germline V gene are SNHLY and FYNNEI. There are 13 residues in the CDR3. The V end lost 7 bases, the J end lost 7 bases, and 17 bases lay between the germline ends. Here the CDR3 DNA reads TGTGCCAGCACCCTGGGGGAGGACCGAGAGCAGTACTTC. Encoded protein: CASTLGEDREQYF.

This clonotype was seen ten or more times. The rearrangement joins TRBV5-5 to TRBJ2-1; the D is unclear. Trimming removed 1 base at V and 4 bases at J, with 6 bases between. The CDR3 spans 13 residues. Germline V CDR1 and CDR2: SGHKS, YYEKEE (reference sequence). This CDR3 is CASSLRRYNEQFF. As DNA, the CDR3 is TGTGCCAGCAGCTTGCGGCGGTACAATGAGCAGTTCTTC.

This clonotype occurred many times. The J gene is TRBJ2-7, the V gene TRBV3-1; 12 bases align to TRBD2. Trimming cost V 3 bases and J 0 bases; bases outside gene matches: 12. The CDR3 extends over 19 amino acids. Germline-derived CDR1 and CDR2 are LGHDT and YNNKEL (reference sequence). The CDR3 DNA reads TGTGCCAGCAGCCACCGGGCTCGCGGACTAGCGGGGTACTCCTACGAGCAGTACTTC. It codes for CASSHRARGLAGYSYEQYF.

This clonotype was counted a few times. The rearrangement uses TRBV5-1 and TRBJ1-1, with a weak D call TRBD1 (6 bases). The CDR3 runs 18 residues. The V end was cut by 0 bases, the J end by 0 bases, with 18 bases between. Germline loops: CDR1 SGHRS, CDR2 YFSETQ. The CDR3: CASSLAPAQGLMNTEAFF. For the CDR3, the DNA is TGCGCCAGCAGCTTGGCTCCGGCACAGGGCCTTATGAACACTGAAGCTTTCTTT.

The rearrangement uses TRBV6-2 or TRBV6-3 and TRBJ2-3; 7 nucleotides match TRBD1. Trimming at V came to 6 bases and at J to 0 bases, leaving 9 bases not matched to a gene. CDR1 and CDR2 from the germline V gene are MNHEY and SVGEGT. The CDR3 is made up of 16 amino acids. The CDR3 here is CASSRRQGDSTDTQYF. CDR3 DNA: TGTGCCAGCAGCCGCCGACAGGGAGACAGCACAGATACGCAGTATTTT.

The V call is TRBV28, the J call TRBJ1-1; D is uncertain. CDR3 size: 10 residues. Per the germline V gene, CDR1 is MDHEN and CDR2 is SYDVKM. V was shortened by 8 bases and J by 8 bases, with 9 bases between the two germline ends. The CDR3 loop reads CASVGIEAFF. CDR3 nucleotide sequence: TGTGCCAGCGTGGGAATCGAAGCTTTCTTT.

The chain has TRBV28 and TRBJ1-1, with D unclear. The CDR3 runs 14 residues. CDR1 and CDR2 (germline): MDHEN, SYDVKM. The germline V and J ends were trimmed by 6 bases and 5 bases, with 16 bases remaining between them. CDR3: CASSSRRRRTEAFF. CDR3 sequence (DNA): TGTGCCAGCAGCTCCAGACGGAGGAGAACTGAAGCTTTCTTT.

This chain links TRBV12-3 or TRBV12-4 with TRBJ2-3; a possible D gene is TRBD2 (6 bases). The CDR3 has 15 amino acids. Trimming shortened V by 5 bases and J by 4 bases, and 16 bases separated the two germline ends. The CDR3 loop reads CASSRILAIADTQYF. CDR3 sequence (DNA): TGTGCCAGCAGTCGTATCCTAGCGATCGCAGATACGCAGTATTTT.